This TCR beta chain was sequenced for a study of blood T cells in healthy people across ages. It was with a sample-barcoded 5' primer and a J-beta primer mix that a second PCR of about 7 to 12 cycles was run. MiXCR was run by TCRdb on the 5' RACE reads, yielding one entry per CDR3 protein. The repertoire holds hundreds of thousands of distinct CDR3 sequences, with approximately 48% as singletons. This CDR3 is built from 14 residues. The germline gives CDR1 DFQATT, CDR2 SNEGSKA (reference sequence). V gave up 1 base and J gave up 6 bases, with 12 bases separating them. Total RNA, at least 5 micrograms per sample, came from PBMCs.

The sequence was collected from a man aged 55 to 70 in good health. The chain combines TRBV20-1 with TRBJ2-2; perhaps TRBD2 as D (6 bases). Input material: blood. The CDR3 loop is CSARAAEGSGELFF. The CDR3 coding sequence is TGCAGTGCTAGAGCGGCGGAGGGATCCGGGGAGCTGTTTTTT.